The present TCR beta chain was sequenced within a study of cytomegalovirus exposure and HLA in healthy donors. Turning to the study itself: Inside one of the first data releases sat tens of millions of unique TCRs taken from HLA-typed donors. Study-level points and caveats: In an earlier analysis, in fewer than 700 donors, most V segments appeared productive either ~87% or ~30% of the time.

This cohort consisted of healthy bone marrow donors. Remarks on this clone: Its target is unknown.

The CDR3 sequence is 14 residues long. CDR1 is GTSNPN and CDR2 is SVGIG in the germline V gene (reference sequence). V lost 3 bases and J lost 0, with 10 bases in between. The PCR contained 60 Vbeta and 13 Jbeta primers. Assay: immunoSEQ multiplex PCR; the TCRdb copy retains only in-frame clones and omits some. This table holds around 130,000 clones, more than 60% found once. V usage is TRBV30 and J usage is TRBJ2-3; the D gene is possibly TRBD1 (5 bases). Sequencing was performed on PBMCs. The receptor's source is a woman between 18 and 29 years old in good health and CMV-seronegative. CDR3: CAWRVGPSTDTQYF. In DNA form, the CDR3 reads TGTGCCTGGAGGGTGGGGCCGAGCACAGATACGCAGTATTTT.